These T cell receptor beta chains were read from a single sample in a study of CD8+ T cells in alopecia areata. Repertoires were generated with immunoSEQ multiplex PCR, while TCRdb's copy carries only in-frame clones and drops some. The sample consists of 150,000 or so clones, around 47% of them appearing once. Sequenced: CD4+ T cells sorted from blood. These receptor sequences come from a human donor with alopecia areata. Each CDR3 is given with its conserved first and last residue. D genes are given only for firm matches. Expanded clones are given a class, and other clones once, few, many or no size at all.

d_gene	abundance	j_gene	v_gene	CDR3nt	CDR3aa
NA	few	TRBJ2-2	TRBV5-6	TGTGCCAGCAGCTTGATGCCGACCGGGGAGCTGTTTTTT	CASSLMPTGELFF
NA	many	TRBJ1-2	TRBV15	TGTGCCACCAGCAGAGGCGGGACACCACAAGGCTACACCTTC	CATSRGGTPQGYTF
NA	NA	TRBJ2-2	TRBV27	TGTGCCAGCAGTTTTCTTCACACAGTAGCGCCCGGGGAGCTGTTTTTT	CASSFLHTVAPGELFF
NA	NA	TRBJ1-1	TRBV29-1	TGCAGCGCCGTTTCTTCGTACACTGAAGCTTTCTTT	CSAVSSYTEAFF
TRBD1	few	TRBJ2-7	TRBV5-1	TGCGCCAGCAGCTCAACTCCATCCGGGACAGCTACCTACGAGCAGTACTTC	CASSSTPSGTATYEQYF
NA	NA	TRBJ1-1	TRBV5-6	TGTGCCAGCAGCTGGGTTACAGGGATACAAGCTTTCTTT	CASSWVTGIQAFF
TRBD2	NA	TRBJ2-1	TRBV29-1	TGCAGCGTTGTACCGGGACTAGCCTCTTACAATGAGCAGTTCTTC	CSVVPGLASYNEQFF
NA	few	TRBJ2-7	TRBV29-1	TGCAGCGTTGACATCGGGGGTAACTACGAGCAGTACTTC	CSVDIGGNYEQYF
NA	NA	TRBJ2-2	TRBV29-1	TGCAGCGTTGACATAGGGGGAATCACCGGGGAGCTGTTTTTT	CSVDIGGITGELFF
NA	few	TRBJ1-4	TRBV7-9	TGTGCCAGCAGCCTTGACGGACGGAATGAAAAACTGTTTTTT	CASSLDGRNEKLFF
NA	NA	TRBJ2-5	TRBV7-3	TGTGCCAGCAGCCCCACGGGGCTAGGGGAGACCCAGTACTTC	CASSPTGLGETQYF
NA	few	TRBJ2-1	TRBV29-1	TGCAGCCCGATTACTAGTATCAATGAGCAGTTCTTC	CSPITSINEQFF
TRBD1	NA	TRBJ2-7	TRBV30	TGTGCCTGCGGACAGGGGGCCTACGAGCAGTACTTC	CACGQGAYEQYF
TRBD1	NA	TRBJ2-7	TRBV7-2	TGTGCCAGCGGCTCATCCCTCACCGGGACAGTCTCCTACGAGCAGTACTTC	CASGSSLTGTVSYEQYF
NA	NA	TRBJ1-5	TRBV23-1	TGCGCCAGCAGGATCCGGCACCCAAATCAGCCCCAGCATTTT	CASRIRHPNQPQHF
TRBD1	NA	TRBJ1-1	TRBV7-2	TGTGCCAGCAGCAAGGACAGGGTCAGTACTGAAGCTTTCTTT	CASSKDRVSTEAFF
NA	few	TRBJ2-4	TRBV29-1	TGCAGCGCTACAGGTTTAGCCAAAAACATTCAGTACTTC	CSATGLAKNIQYF
NA	NA	TRBJ2-7	TRBV7-2	TGTGCCAGCAGCTTAGCGCAATACCTACGAGGGCAGTACTTC	CASSLAQYLRGQYF
NA	few	TRBJ2-1	TRBV7-3	TGTGCCAGCAGCGATTCAGGGTCCCAGCAGTTCTTC	CASSDSGSQQFF
TRBD1	NA	TRBJ1-2	TRBV5-4	TGTGCCAGCAGCCGACAGGGATCCAACTATGGCTACACCTTC	CASSRQGSNYGYTF
TRBD1	NA	TRBJ2-5	TRBV18	TGTGCCAGCTCATCCCTTCCCGGGACAGCCCAAGAGACCCAGTACTTC	CASSSLPGTAQETQYF
TRBD2	NA	TRBJ2-2	TRBV7-3	TGTGCCAGCAGCTTACTAGCGGTTCAGGCAGGCGGGGAGCTGTTTTTT	CASSLLAVQAGGELFF
NA	NA	TRBJ2-7	TRBV27	TGTGCCAGCAGGAAAACTAGTTCCCACGAGCAGTACTTC	CASRKTSSHEQYF
NA	NA	TRBJ2-5	TRBV7-9	TGTGCCAGCAGCTTAGAGGGACACGGAAAGGAGACCCAGTACTTC	CASSLEGHGKETQYF
NA	few	TRBJ1-5	TRBV9	TGTGCCAGCAGCGTCGTTAGGGGTGTCAATCAGCCCCAGCATTTT	CASSVVRGVNQPQHF
NA	NA	TRBJ2-7	TRBV5-1	TGCGCCAGCAGCTTGGCACGGGACAACAACGAGCAGTACTTC	CASSLARDNNEQYF
TRBD1	NA	TRBJ1-2	TRBV7-9	TGTGCCAGCAGCCACACCTGGACAGGGGTCACAGACAACTCTTATGGCTACACCTTC	CASSHTWTGVTDNSYGYTF
TRBD1	NA	TRBJ1-2	TRBV27	TGTGCCACCCGACAGGGGACGAACTATGGCTACACCTTC	CATRQGTNYGYTF
NA	NA	TRBJ1-1	TRBV30	TGTGCCTGGAGTTCGGACTCGTGGGCTTTCTTT	CAWSSDSWAFF
TRBD2	NA	TRBJ2-4	TRBV29-1	TGCAGCGTGGGACTAGCGGGGGGAGCCAAAAACATTCAGTACTTC	CSVGLAGGAKNIQYF
NA	NA	TRBJ2-1	TRBV6-1	TGTGCCAGCAGCCGGGGGTCCCGGGACACTGAGCAGTTCTTC	CASSRGSRDTEQFF
TRBD2	NA	TRBJ2-7	TRBV6-6	TGTGCCAGCAGACCCCAACTAGCGGCCTACGAGCAGTACTTC	CASRPQLAAYEQYF
TRBD2	once	TRBJ2-7	TRBV29-1	TGCAGCGTAATCATAGCGGGAGGGGTGCCGTACTTC	CSVIIAGGVPYF
NA	few	TRBJ2-7	TRBV29-1	TGCAGTGTCGACGGTGGAGACTACGAGCAGTACTTC	CSVDGGDYEQYF
TRBD2	NA	TRBJ2-3	TRBV6-5	TGTGCCACTGCGGGAGGGCGAGAGGATACGCAGTATTTT	CATAGGREDTQYF
NA	NA	TRBJ2-5	TRBV28	TGTGCCAGCAGTGGGGTGGAGGAGACCCAGTACTTC	CASSGVEETQYF
NA	NA	TRBJ2-3	TRBV18	TGTGCCAGCTCAAGAGCAGGGACAGATACGCAGTATTTT	CASSRAGTDTQYF
NA	NA	TRBJ2-7	TRBV2	TGTGCCACCGGGGACAATCCCTACGAGCAGTACTTC	CATGDNPYEQYF
NA	NA	TRBJ2-1	TRBV29-1	TGCAGCGTTGAAACCGGGTTATTGGGATCCTACAATGAGCAGTTCTTC	CSVETGLLGSYNEQFF
NA	NA	TRBJ2-7	TRBV11-3	TGTGCCAGCAGCCGCGGCCCTACGAGGGGACAGTACTTC	CASSRGPTRGQYF
TRBD1	NA	TRBJ1-1	TRBV20-1	TGCAGTGCTAGAGACCCTGGGACAGGGACCTTT	CSARDPGTGTF
NA	NA	TRBJ2-7	TRBV9	TGTGCCAGCAGCGTCTCCCCAGGGGCTGGTTACGAGCAGTACTTC	CASSVSPGAGYEQYF
TRBD2	once	TRBJ2-7	TRBV30	TGTGCCTGGCAGGTCCGACTAGCCTCCAACGAGCAGTACTTC	CAWQVRLASNEQYF
NA	NA	TRBJ2-1	TRBV6-5	TGTGCCAGCAGTTATGCAGGGCCATCCTACAATGAGCAGTTCTTC	CASSYAGPSYNEQFF
TRBD1	NA	TRBJ1-2	TRBV5-1	TGCGCCAGCAGCGGTGGACAGGGAGGAAATTTTAACTATGGCTACACCTTC	CASSGGQGGNFNYGYTF
TRBD1	NA	TRBJ2-7	TRBV29-1	TGCAGCGTTGCTCCTCGGGACAGGATCCACGAGCAGTACTTC	CSVAPRDRIHEQYF
TRBD1	NA	TRBJ2-2	TRBV28	TGTGCCAGCAACATACCGGACAGGGCGGACACCGGGGAGCTGTTTTTT	CASNIPDRADTGELFF
TRBD2	NA	TRBJ2-7	TRBV10-3	TGTGCCATTCAAGCGGGAGTGGAGAGGGAGCAGTACTTC	CAIQAGVEREQYF
NA	few	TRBJ2-7	TRBV7-9	TGTGCCAGCAGCTTAGATGCGGGGGAGCAGTACTTC	CASSLDAGEQYF
NA	few	TRBJ1-2	TRBV7-2	TGTGCCAGCAGCTTAGGGGCAGGGCTAGACTATGGCTACACCTTC	CASSLGAGLDYGYTF
NA	NA	TRBJ1-1	TRBV5-1	TGCGCCAGCAGCTTTAGGGGCACAGGGAACACTGAAGCTTTCTTT	CASSFRGTGNTEAFF
NA	few	TRBJ2-7	TRBV5-6	TGTGCCAGCAGCTTAGAATCGTTCGTAGGCGAGCAGTACTTC	CASSLESFVGEQYF
NA	few	TRBJ2-7	TRBV5-1	TGCGCCAGCAGCTTGGGAGGGACCTCCTACGAGCAGTACTTC	CASSLGGTSYEQYF
NA	NA	TRBJ2-7	TRBV11-3	TGTGCCAGCAGCTTAGCTGGACAGTACGAGCAGTACTTC	CASSLAGQYEQYF
NA	NA	TRBJ2-5	TRBV29-1	TGCAGCGTTGAAGGGAATCTGGGACTCACTTGGTTTAAGGAGACCCAGTACTTC	CSVEGNLGLTWFKETQYF
NA	once	TRBJ2-7	TRBV5-1	TGCGCCAGCAGCTTGGCCAGGTATTACGAGCAGTACTTC	CASSLARYYEQYF
NA	NA	TRBJ2-5	TRBV4-1	TGCGCCAGCAGCCCTCGGACAGTTCGAGAGACCCAGTACTTC	CASSPRTVRETQYF